This is a list of T cell receptor beta chains from one sample in a study of identical twins. Each CDR3 protein is one row after TCRdb ran MiXCR on the 5' RACE reads. The table has about 530,000 distinct CDR3 sequences, 20% to 25% seen once; the top ten hold 0.45% to 0.5%. These same records also appear under a second study, on yellow fever vaccine responses in identical twins.

Sample: CD4+ T cells sorted from blood. The source is a woman aged 18-29 years in good health. CDR3s include the opening cysteine and the closing phenylalanine or tryptophan. D genes are given only for firm matches. Clone size is not always given. Where it is, it says once, few, many or a class for expanded clones.

v_gene: TRBV7-2; d_gene: TRBD2; j_gene: TRBJ2-2; abundance: few; CDR3nt: TGTGCCAGCAGCTTCCTAGCGGGAGACGGGGAGCTGTTTTTT; CDR3aa: CASSFLAGDGELFF
v_gene: TRBV28; d_gene: TRBD2; j_gene: TRBJ2-1; abundance: -; CDR3nt: TGTGCCAGCAGTAAAAGGACTAGCCCAAGCTCCTACAATGAGCAGTTCTTC; CDR3aa: CASSKRTSPSSYNEQFF
v_gene: TRBV12-3/TRBV12-4; d_gene: TRBD1; j_gene: TRBJ1-1; abundance: few; CDR3nt: TGTGCCAGCACCGAGACAGGGGATTACACTGAAGCTTTCTTT; CDR3aa: CASTETGDYTEAFF
v_gene: TRBV7-2; d_gene: -; j_gene: TRBJ1-1; abundance: -; CDR3nt: TGTGCCAGCAGCTTCAAGGAGCTAGGGACTGAAGCTTTCTTT; CDR3aa: CASSFKELGTEAFF
v_gene: TRBV27; d_gene: -; j_gene: TRBJ2-2; abundance: -; CDR3nt: TGTGCCAGCAGTTTAGGGATTGTCGGGGAGCTGTTTTTT; CDR3aa: CASSLGIVGELFF
v_gene: TRBV5-1; d_gene: TRBD1; j_gene: TRBJ2-7; abundance: -; CDR3nt: TGCGCCAGCAGCTTTTCGGGAACAGGGGGCTCATACGAGCAGTACTTC; CDR3aa: CASSFSGTGGSYEQYF
v_gene: TRBV20-1; d_gene: -; j_gene: TRBJ2-6; abundance: -; CDR3nt: TGCAGTGCTAGGAGGAGAGCGGCCGGCTCTGGGGCCAACGTCCTGACTTTC; CDR3aa: CSARRRAAGSGANVLTF
v_gene: TRBV2; d_gene: TRBD2; j_gene: TRBJ2-1; abundance: few; CDR3nt: TGTGCCAGCAGTGTTACTAGCGGAGATTACAATGAGCAGTTCTTC; CDR3aa: CASSVTSGDYNEQFF
v_gene: TRBV10-3; d_gene: -; j_gene: TRBJ2-1; abundance: many; CDR3nt: TGTGCCATCAGTGAGTCAGGGGCATACAATGAGCAGTTCTTC; CDR3aa: CAISESGAYNEQFF
v_gene: TRBV2; d_gene: -; j_gene: TRBJ2-1; abundance: -; CDR3nt: TGTGCCAGCAGTGAACTGCACAATGAGCAGTTCTTC; CDR3aa: CASSELHNEQFF
v_gene: TRBV18; d_gene: -; j_gene: TRBJ1-5; abundance: -; CDR3nt: TGTGCCAGCTCACCTGATCAGGCCTCGAGGCAGCCCCAGCATTTT; CDR3aa: CASSPDQASRQPQHF
v_gene: TRBV15; d_gene: -; j_gene: TRBJ2-5; abundance: -; CDR3nt: TGTGCCACCAGCAGAGGAGCGACAGGCGTCCAAGAGACCCAGTACTTC; CDR3aa: CATSRGATGVQETQYF
v_gene: TRBV19; d_gene: TRBD1; j_gene: TRBJ2-6; abundance: -; CDR3nt: TGTGCCAGTAGTATCTGGACAGGGGTTTCCGGGGCCAACGTCCTGACTTTC; CDR3aa: CASSIWTGVSGANVLTF
v_gene: TRBV2; d_gene: -; j_gene: TRBJ2-6; abundance: -; CDR3nt: TGTACCTTCAGTCCCCAGGGACTCAGCCTCATGTCTGGGGCCAACGTCCTGACTTTC; CDR3aa: CTFSPQGLSLMSGANVLTF
v_gene: TRBV11-3; d_gene: TRBD2; j_gene: TRBJ2-1; abundance: -; CDR3nt: TGTGCCAGCAGCTTAGATTGGTCTAGCGGGAGCTATGAGCAGTTCTTC; CDR3aa: CASSLDWSSGSYEQFF
v_gene: TRBV20-1; d_gene: TRBD2; j_gene: TRBJ2-1; abundance: few; CDR3nt: TGCAGTGCTAGAGAGATAAGCGGGAGTTTTAATGAGCAGTTCTTC; CDR3aa: CSAREISGSFNEQFF
v_gene: TRBV7-2; d_gene: TRBD2; j_gene: TRBJ2-2; abundance: few; CDR3nt: TGTGCCAGCAGCTTTGTAGCGGGCAACACCGGGGAGCTGTTTTTT; CDR3aa: CASSFVAGNTGELFF
v_gene: TRBV12-3/TRBV12-4; d_gene: TRBD1; j_gene: TRBJ2-2; abundance: few; CDR3nt: TGTGCCAGCAGACAGGACAGGCACCCGAACACCGGGGAGCTGTTTTTT; CDR3aa: CASRQDRHPNTGELFF
v_gene: TRBV7-6; d_gene: TRBD2; j_gene: TRBJ2-1; abundance: few; CDR3nt: TGTGCCAGCAGCCGCACTAGCGGGGGGCCCTTCTCCTACAATGAGCAGTTCTTC; CDR3aa: CASSRTSGGPFSYNEQFF
v_gene: TRBV3-1; d_gene: TRBD2; j_gene: TRBJ2-7; abundance: few; CDR3nt: TGTGCCAGCAGCCAAGCAACCGGGACTAGCGGCGAGCAGTACTTC; CDR3aa: CASSQATGTSGEQYF
v_gene: TRBV7-3; d_gene: -; j_gene: TRBJ2-2; abundance: -; CDR3nt: TGTGCCTGCTACTGTGTGTGGGGCACGAACACCGGGGAGCTGTTTTTT; CDR3aa: CACYCVWGTNTGELFF
v_gene: TRBV18; d_gene: -; j_gene: TRBJ2-1; abundance: few; CDR3nt: TGTGCCAGCTCTCACCCGAGGGGGTTTGGGAATGAGCAGTTCTTC; CDR3aa: CASSHPRGFGNEQFF
v_gene: TRBV3-1; d_gene: TRBD2; j_gene: TRBJ2-5; abundance: few; CDR3nt: TGTGCCAGCAGGAGGAGACTAGCGGACCAAGAGACCCAGTACTTC; CDR3aa: CASRRRLADQETQYF